This T cell receptor beta chain is from a study of Graves' ophthalmopathy and Graves' hyperthyroidism. TCR beta CDR3 regions were amplified from RNA transcripts. HTBI primers were used in a first-round RT-PCR, which preceded a second-round multiplex PCR. MiXCR, applied by TCRdb to the multiplex PCR reads, yields one record per CDR3 protein. The data show about 700,000 distinct CDR3 sequences, 40% seen once. Losses at the gene ends were 5 bases for V and 6 bases for J; bases not matched to a gene: 9. The CDR3 contains 15 residues. The V gene's germline CDR1 is SEHNR and CDR2 FQNEAQ (reference sequence).

The source material was peripheral blood. The chain recombines TRBV7-9 with TRBJ2-2; 7 bases are a match to TRBD1. The sequence was collected from an adult man with Graves' ophthalmopathy. CDR3 region: CASSRDSVISGELFF. The CDR3 DNA follows: TGTGCCAGCAGCCGGGACAGTGTCATTTCCGGGGAGCTGTTTTTT.